The 32 T cell receptor beta chains below were found in one sample sequenced in a study of blood T cell repertoires in COVID-19. Data came from immunoSEQ multiplex PCR; TCRdb stores just in-frame clones and leaves some out. The sample records about 94,000 clones, 80% to 85% being singletons. Sequenced: peripheral blood. All receptors come from a man aged 55-75 years with acute or convalescent COVID-19.

The chain employs TRBV4-1 and TRBJ2-2; D is undetermined. There are 15 residues in the CDR3. Germline CDR1 MGHRA, CDR2 YSYEKL. The V gene lost 1 base and the J gene lost 1 base, with 7 bases spanning the gap. In DNA, the CDR3 is TGCGCCAGCAGCCAAGGGCTAGTGAACACCGGGGAGCTGTTTTTT. Translation gives CASSQGLVNTGELFF.

The gene calls are TRBV18 and TRBJ1-2, with D unclear. V shed 3 bases and J shed 4 bases, with 12 bases lying between them. Germline CDR1 reads KGHSH; CDR2 reads LQKENI. The CDR3 has 14 amino acids. The CDR3: CASSPRQAGYGYTF. As DNA, the CDR3 is TGTGCCAGCTCACCCCGGCAGGCGGGCTATGGCTACACCTTC.

This clone showed up just a few times. The chain couples TRBV11-2 to TRBJ2-7; tentatively, D is TRBD1 (5 bases). V lost 1 base to trimming and J lost 3 bases, with 13 bases between them. The germline V gene encodes CDR1 SGHAT and CDR2 FQNNGV. The CDR3 extends over 15 amino acids. The CDR3 sequence is CASSLVQARGYEQYF. In DNA, the CDR3 is TGTGCCAGCAGCTTAGTACAGGCAAGGGGCTACGAGCAGTACTTC.

This clone was seen a handful of times. V gene TRBV9 combines with J gene TRBJ1-3; the D gene is possibly TRBD1 (6 bases). The CDR3 is made up of 14 amino acids. The germline V and J ends were trimmed by 3 bases and 2 bases, with 9 bases remaining between them. CDR1 and CDR2 from the germline V gene are SGDLS and YYNGEE. Here the CDR3 DNA reads TGTGCCAGCAGCGAGGGGGTTACTGGAAACACCATATATTTT. Its protein is CASSEGVTGNTIYF.

The rearrangement uses TRBV19 and TRBJ2-6; the match to TRBD1 covers 9 bases. The V and J ends lost 10 bases and 0 bases, in that order; junction bases with no gene match: 7. The V gene's germline CDR1 is LNHDA and CDR2 SQIVND (reference sequence). The CDR3 loop spans 16 amino acids. CDR3 sequence reads: CATRRDRVSGANVLTF. CDR3 in DNA: TGTGCCACCAGGCGGGACAGGGTCTCTGGGGCCAACGTCCTGACTTTC.

The chain couples TRBV9 to TRBJ2-3, with D perhaps matching TRBD2 (5 bases). Per the germline V gene, CDR1 is SGDLS and CDR2 is YYNGEE. Trimming stripped 1 base from V and 6 bases from J, with 12 bases between. The CDR3 length is 14 residues. CDR3 nucleotides: TGTGCCAGCAGCGTAAGACTACTTCGGGATACGCAGTATTTT. This encodes CASSVRLLRDTQYF.

The CDR3 here is CASSSRARDRAPQETQYF. The DNA of the CDR3 is TGTGCCAGCAGTTCTAGAGCCCGGGACAGGGCCCCCCAAGAGACCCAGTACTTC. The chain carries TRBV27 and TRBJ2-5; 9 nucleotides line up with TRBD1. The germline gives CDR1 MNHEY, CDR2 SMNVEV (reference sequence). Germline trimming cut 4 bases from V and 1 base from J; bases unmatched to any gene: 13. The CDR3 is 18 amino acids.

V and J are TRBV6-4 and TRBJ1-2; D may be TRBD1 (5 bases). V gave up 0 bases and J gave up 10 bases, with 9 bases separating them. The CDR3 runs 12 residues. Germline V gene sequence: CDR1 MRHNA, CDR2 SNTAGT. The CDR3 region has the DNA TGTGCCAGCAGTGACTCGAAGGGGTACTACACCTTC. It yields the protein CASSDSKGYYTF.

The rearrangement links TRBV5-1 to TRBJ2-5, with D possibly TRBD2 on 6 matching bases. V lost 6 bases and J lost 5, with 17 bases in between. The germline V gene has CDR1 SGHRS and CDR2 YFSETQ. This CDR3 contains 14 residues. CDR3 DNA sequence: TGCGCCAGCAATAGGGCGCGGGACGGGGAGACCCAGTACTTC. This translates into CASNRARDGETQYF.

V gene TRBV19 combines with J gene TRBJ1-1; D ambiguous. The CDR3 has 13 amino acids. The V end lost 3 bases, the J end lost 2 bases, and 7 bases lay between the germline ends. From germline, CDR1 is LNHDA and CDR2 SQIVND (reference sequence). The CDR3 nucleotides are TGTGCCAGTAGTATTGTACATAACACTGAAGCTTTCTTT. This encodes CASSIVHNTEAFF.

On this clone itself: At one of its ends the junction is not consistent with the germline gene, which may arise from a read error. J is TRBJ2-1 and V is TRBV7-7; 7 nucleotides align to TRBD2. This CDR3 contains 17 residues. Germline CDR1 SSHAT, CDR2 FNYEAQ (reference sequence). As DNA, the CDR3 is TGTGCTAGCAGCCCCCCCACTGGCGGGGGTGGACCTAATGAGCAGTTCTTC. This translates into CASSPPTGGGGPNEQFF.

The rearrangement joins TRBV3-1 (or the pseudogene TRBV3-2) to TRBJ1-2; no definite D call. V lost 0 bases to trimming and J lost 8 bases, with 4 bases between them. Germline V gene data show CDR1 as LGHDT and CDR2 as YNNKEL (reference sequence). The CDR3 length is 11 residues. The CDR3 nucleotides are TGTGCCAGCAGCCAAGACCTCGGCTACACCTTC. Protein sequence: CASSQDLGYTF.

V gene TRBV5-6 combines with J gene TRBJ1-2; tentative D call: TRBD1 (5 bases). Germline V gene lookup returns CDR1 SGHDT and CDR2 YYEEEE. The CDR3 extends over 14 amino acids. V was trimmed by 6 bases and J by 1 base, leaving 13 bases between them. The CDR3, as DNA: TGTGCCAGCAACATGGGGCAGCTTAACTATGGCTACACCTTC. Protein product: CASNMGQLNYGYTF.

V is TRBV12-3 or TRBV12-4 and J is TRBJ1-2; possible D gene TRBD1, 6 bases. V lost 5 bases to trimming and J lost 8 bases, with 15 bases between them. The CDR3 spans 13 residues. The CDR3 sequence: CASSLSGVRGYTF. The CDR3 region has the DNA TGTGCCAGCAGTCTGTCAGGGGTTAGGGGCTACACCTTC.

Details on this clone: One end of the junction varies from germline; a read error may be responsible. DNA for the CDR3: TGTGCCAGCGGCCCCGGGGGAGAGCTGTTCTTC. It translates to CASGPGGELFF. The chain uses TRBV25-1 and TRBJ2-1; the D gene is possibly TRBD2 (6 bases). CDR3 size: 11 residues. Germline CDR1 MGHDK, CDR2 SYGVNS.

This rearrangement joins TRBV7-6 to TRBJ1-6; a possible D gene is TRBD1 (5 bases). Trimming removed 1 base at V and 4 bases at J, with 8 bases between. CDR3 length equals 15 residues. Per the germline V gene, CDR1 is SGHVS and CDR2 is FNYEAQ. CDR3 region: CASSLDGAYNSPLHF. DNA for the CDR3: TGTGCCAGCAGCTTAGATGGGGCATATAATTCACCCCTCCACTTT.

V gene TRBV19 combines with J gene TRBJ1-5; tentatively, D is TRBD1 (6 bases). The CDR3 is 14 residues long. The ends were cut back, 6 bases at V and 6 bases at J, with 15 bases in the middle. Germline V CDR1 and CDR2: LNHDA, SQIVND (reference sequence). CDR3 loop: CASSDRPPAQPQHF. CDR3 bases: TGTGCCAGTAGCGACAGGCCCCCCGCTCAGCCCCAGCATTTT.

The rearrangement uses TRBV10-3 and TRBJ2-5; TRBD1 might be the D (5 bases). The V end lost 3 bases, the J end lost 5 bases, and 13 bases lay between the germline ends. The CDR3 extends over 14 amino acids. The germline V gene has CDR1 ENHRY and CDR2 SYGVKD. Here the CDR3 reads CAISDLQGSETQYF. CDR3 DNA: TGTGCCATCAGTGATCTTCAGGGTTCGGAGACCCAGTACTTC.

The sample holds a few counts of this clone. V gene TRBV18 combines with J gene TRBJ1-5, with a tentative D call TRBD1 (5 bases). Germline V gene lookup returns CDR1 KGHSH and CDR2 LQKENI. V shed 4 bases and J shed 4 bases, with 14 bases lying between them. This CDR3 has 15 residues. CDR3 region: CASSRAGHPNQPQHF. CDR3 sequence (DNA): TGTGCCAGCTCACGGGCAGGACACCCGAATCAGCCCCAGCATTTT.

The gene calls are TRBV28 and TRBJ1-1, with D maybe TRBD1 (5 bases). This CDR3 comprises 14 residues. Germline values: CDR1 MDHEN, CDR2 SYDVKM. Trimming pared 6 bases from V and 1 base from J, leaving 12 bases between. The CDR3 region is CASSQTTGNTEAFF. CDR3 sequence (DNA): TGTGCCAGCAGCCAAACTACAGGGAACACTGAAGCTTTCTTT.

The chain employs TRBV5-6 and TRBJ1-2, with 8 bases matching TRBD1. Trimming took 0 bases from V and 5 from J; bases not matched to a gene: 3. CDR3 size: 14 residues. Germline V lookup: CDR1 SGHDT, CDR2 YYEEEE. CDR3 loop: CASSLGTGSYGYTF. CDR3 sequence (DNA): TGTGCCAGCAGCTTGGGGACAGGGTCTTATGGCTACACCTTC.

The CDR3 DNA reads as TGTGCCAGTACTCCGTGGACTAGCGGGGGGGCGGGCACCGGGGAGCTGTTTTTT. Its protein product is CASTPWTSGGAGTGELFF. The chain uses TRBV19 and TRBJ2-2, with 15 bases aligning to TRBD2. This CDR3 comprises 18 residues. V dropped 7 bases and J dropped 4; count of bases not matched to a gene: 10. CDR1 and CDR2 (germline): LNHDA, SQIVND (reference sequence).

This chain connects TRBV25-1 to TRBJ1-4; unclear D gene. This CDR3 region has 15 residues. Trimming took off 0 bases at V and 5 bases at J, with 10 bases between the two ends. Germline assignment: CDR1 MGHDK and CDR2 SYGVNS. CDR3 sequence: CASSEYEGWNEKLFF. In nucleotides, the CDR3 is TGTGCCAGCAGTGAATATGAGGGATGGAATGAAAAACTGTTTTTT.

In its sample, this clone was seen once. The chain employs TRBV24-1 and TRBJ1-5; TRBD1 matches 7 bases. There are 15 residues in the CDR3. Germline-derived CDR1 and CDR2 are KGHDR and SFDVKD. V was pared by 3 bases and J by 0 bases, with 1 base of the junction left unmatched. CDR3 loop: CATSDGTVSNQPQHF. CDR3 nucleotide sequence: TGTGCCACCAGTGATGGGACAGTTAGCAATCAGCCCCAGCATTTT.

This clone was observed a few times. The chain links TRBV2 to TRBJ1-1; D not resolved. From germline, CDR1 is SNHLY and CDR2 FYNNEI. The CDR3 covers 11 residues. Trimming stripped 10 bases from V and 7 bases from J, with 13 bases between. CDR3 amino acids: CATGHGLEAFF. In DNA, the CDR3 is TGTGCCACCGGCCATGGACTTGAAGCTTTCTTT.

This clone was counted between two and nine times. The rearrangement uses TRBV11-2 and TRBJ2-7, with D tentatively TRBD1 (5 bases). CDR1 and CDR2 from the germline V gene are SGHAT and FQNNGV. This CDR3 region has 13 residues. V was trimmed by 3 bases and J by 6 bases, leaving 12 bases between them. The DNA of the CDR3 is TGTGCCAGCAGCTTGGACACCGCATTCGAGCAGTACTTC. It is translated as CASSLDTAFEQYF. The full variable domain, its missing parts supplied by reference TRBV11-2 and TRBJ2-7, is EAGVAQSPRYKIIEKRQSVAFWCNPISGHATLYWYQQILGQGPKLLIQFQNNGVVDDSQLPKDRFSAERLKGVDSTLKIQPAKLEDSAVYLCASSLDTAFEQYFGPGTRLTVT.

The chain employs TRBV13 and TRBJ2-7; possible D gene TRBD2, 7 bases. Germline V gene sequence: CDR1 PRHDT, CDR2 FYEKMQ (reference sequence). Trimming took off 5 bases at V and 3 bases at J, with 17 bases between the two ends. The CDR3 covers 15 residues. CDR3 nucleotide sequence: TGTGCCAGCAGCCCACTTCGGGGGGCGGGCTACGAGCAGTACTTC. This sequence encodes CASSPLRGAGYEQYF.

This chain uses TRBV29-1 with TRBJ1-2, with 7 bases aligning to TRBD1. CDR3 length equals 12 residues. In germline, CDR1 is SQVTM, CDR2 ANQGSEA. Trimming removed 4 bases from V and 6 bases from J; junction bases left unmatched: 5. CDR3 sequence: CSVGQGLDGYTF. The CDR3 region has the DNA TGCAGCGTTGGACAGGGTCTAGATGGCTACACCTTC.

The gene calls are TRBV6-2 or TRBV6-3 and TRBJ1-1; the D is unclear. The V gene lost 4 bases and the J gene lost 5 bases, with 11 bases spanning the gap. CDR3 size: 13 residues. Germline CDR1 and CDR2: MNHEY and SVGEGT. The CDR3 bases are TGTGCCAGCAGTTTTTTAAGGAGGACTGAAGCTTTCTTT. This sequence encodes CASSFLRRTEAFF.

This chain joins TRBV5-6 and TRBJ2-3; D gene unclear. Germline V CDR1 and CDR2: SGHDT, YYEEEE. The CDR3 spans 15 residues. Trimming cost V 2 bases and J 0 bases, with 10 bases left between them. CDR3 DNA sequence: TGTGCCAGCAGCTTCGGCGGTTCTAGCACAGATACGCAGTATTTT. Translated, it gives CASSFGGSSTDTQYF. The full variable domain, with the rest looked up from reference TRBV5-6 and TRBJ2-3, is DAGVTQSPTHLIKTRGQQVTLRCSPKSGHDTVSWYQQALGQGPQFIFQYYEEEERQRGNFPDRFSGHQFPNYSSELNVNALLLGDSALYLCASSFGGSSTDTQYFGPGTRLTVL.

This chain connects TRBV29-1 to TRBJ1-2; possible D gene TRBD1, 6 bases. Between the trimmed V and J ends, which lost 2 bases and 3 bases, there was a span of 10 bases. In germline, CDR1 is SQVTM, CDR2 ANQGSEA. There are 13 residues in the CDR3. Written as DNA, the CDR3 is TGCAGCGTTGAATGGGGGCGGGACTATGGCTACACCTTC. Translated: CSVEWGRDYGYTF.

The chain employs TRBV11-2 and TRBJ1-6; maybe TRBD1 (5 bases). Germline CDR1 SGHAT, CDR2 FQNNGV. CDR3 length: 14 residues. Trimming removed 0 bases from V and 11 bases from J, with 11 bases in between. The CDR3 DNA reads as TGTGCCAGCAGCTTAGAAGGGGTCCGACCACCCCTCCACTTT. Protein product: CASSLEGVRPPLHF.